This passage covers 32 T cell receptor beta chains from one sample sequenced in a study of blood T cells in healthy people across ages. Through a sample-barcoded 5' primer and a J-beta primer mix, a second PCR was run for about 6 to 12 cycles. Each CDR3 protein gets one entry after TCRdb re-called the 5' RACE reads with MiXCR. The profile shows about 800,000 distinct CDR3 sequences, 25% of them singletons. These same records also appear under a second study, on T cells of mothers and their children.

Sequencing used blood. Receptors were obtained from a boy aged 5-17 years in good health.

The CDR3 DNA reads TGTGCCAGCAGCTTAAATCCCCCAGTTCATGAGCAGTTCTTC. Protein sequence: CASSLNPPVHEQFF. The rearrangement joins TRBV7-9 to TRBJ2-1; D is unresolved. V lost 2 bases and J lost 8, with 13 bases in between. CDR1 SEHNR and CDR2 FQNEAQ come from the germline V gene (reference sequence). The CDR3 has 14 residues.

This clonotype was detected only a few times. The chain uses TRBV6-2 or TRBV6-3 and TRBJ2-7, with D possibly being TRBD2 (5 bases). Trimming removed 6 bases from V and 4 bases from J, with 19 bases in between. Germline CDR1 and CDR2: MNHEY and SVGEGT. The CDR3 contains 15 residues. This CDR3 reads CASRPGSRLSYEQYF. Written as DNA, the CDR3 is TGTGCCAGCAGACCTGGGAGTAGACTGAGTTACGAGCAGTACTTC.

V is TRBV14 and J is TRBJ2-5; the match to TRBD2 covers 7 bases. The DNA matches TRBJ2-1 better at its end, which makes the J call doubtful. The CDR3 has 18 amino acids. Germline-derived CDR1 and CDR2 are SGHDN and FVKESK. The CDR3 reads CASSQESVWEGLIREQFF. In DNA form, the CDR3 reads TGTGCCAGCAGCCAAGAGTCGGTTTGGGAGGGCCTAATTCGGGAGCAGTTCTTC.

This chain joins TRBV28 and TRBJ1-1, with D possibly being TRBD1 (5 bases). The CDR3 is made up of 14 amino acids. Trimming removed 0 bases at V and 4 bases at J, with 9 bases between. Per the germline V gene, CDR1 is MDHEN and CDR2 is SYDVKM. CDR3 protein: CASSLWGGGTEAFF. The CDR3 coding sequence is TGTGCCAGCAGTTTATGGGGGGGTGGCACTGAAGCTTTCTTT.

The chain recombines TRBV4-3 with TRBJ2-1, with D possibly TRBD2 on 5 matching bases. The V gene's germline CDR1 is LGHNA and CDR2 YSLEER. The CDR3 length is 16 residues. Trimming left V 0 bases short and J 1 base short, with 10 bases between. CDR3 loop: CASSQERGFSYNEQFF. The DNA for the CDR3 is TGCGCCAGCAGCCAAGAACGGGGATTTTCCTACAATGAGCAGTTCTTC.

This clonotype was detected once. The chain is built from TRBV29-1 and TRBJ2-5; TRBD2 matches 14 bases. The DNA end is more similar to TRBJ2-7, so the J call may be wrong. The length of the CDR3 is 16 residues. Germline V gene lookup returns CDR1 SQVTM and CDR2 ANQGSEA. The CDR3 region has the DNA TGCAGCGCCAACGGACTAGCGGGAGGTATATGGGACGAGCAGTACTTC. Translating gives CSANGLAGGIWDEQYF.

This clonotype was detected a few times. CDR3 DNA: TGTGCCAGCAGTTTATGGGGCCAGACCAACTATGGCTACACCTTC. Its translation is CASSLWGQTNYGYTF. The V gene is TRBV28, the J gene TRBJ1-2; no clear D gene. CDR1 MDHEN and CDR2 SYDVKM come from the germline V gene. The CDR3 has 15 amino acids. Deletions cut 0 bases from V and 2 bases from J, with 10 bases between.

This clonotype was detected ten times or more. This chain uses TRBV7-2 with TRBJ2-4; D may be TRBD1 (6 bases). V was pared by 5 bases and J by 11 bases, with 16 bases between. This CDR3 is built from 13 residues. CDR1 is SGHTA, CDR2 FQGNSA, per germline. CDR3 DNA sequence: TGTGCCAGCAGCCCCGACAGGTTTAGTGTTCAGTACTTC. Protein sequence: CASSPDRFSVQYF.

V usage is TRBV12-3 or TRBV12-4 and J usage is TRBJ1-2, with D possibly being TRBD1 (5 bases). The CDR3 is 15 amino acids. Trimming took off 0 bases at V and 9 bases at J, with 17 bases between the two ends. The chain's CDR3 is CASSLARLGPPRYTF. DNA for the CDR3: TGTGCCAGCAGTTTAGCGCGGTTGGGACCTCCTCGCTACACCTTC.

This clonotype was counted ten times or more. The chain joins TRBV5-1 to TRBJ1-4, with D tentatively TRBD1 (6 bases). V was cut by 2 bases and J by 6 bases, with 14 bases left in between. There are 15 residues in the CDR3. Germline V gene lookup returns CDR1 SGHRS and CDR2 YFSETQ. CDR3 sequence reads: CASSFSGAWDEKLFF. CDR3 coding DNA: TGCGCCAGCAGCTTTTCAGGGGCGTGGGATGAAAAACTGTTTTTT.

This clonotype has only a few counts. The gene calls are TRBV4-1 and TRBJ1-2, with unresolved D. Trimming cost V 0 bases and J 8 bases, with 16 bases left between them. The CDR3 length is 15 residues. Germline values: CDR1 MGHRA, CDR2 YSYEKL. In DNA, the CDR3 is TGCGCCAGCAGCCAAGATAGGTCCGGCCTAGGCGGCTACACCTTC. It codes for CASSQDRSGLGGYTF.

CDR3 nucleotides: TGTGCCAGCAGCAAGGCGCTAGCGGGAGTGATTCGCGACAATGAGCAGTTCTTC. This encodes CASSKALAGVIRDNEQFF. The rearrangement uses TRBV9 and TRBJ2-5, with 10 bases fitting TRBD2. Matching the DNA end better, TRBJ2-1 makes the J call doubtful. CDR3 length: 18 amino acids. From germline, CDR1 is SGDLS and CDR2 YYNGEE.

The rearrangement joins TRBV6-2 or TRBV6-3 to TRBJ2-5, with TRBD2 matching over 7 bases. Germline CDR1 and CDR2: MNHEY and SVGEGT. V trimming: 0 bases; J trimming: 3 bases; junction bases outside the gene matches: 4. This CDR3 is 15 amino acids long. CDR3 DNA sequence: TGTGCCAGCAGTTACTCGGGGACTACCAAAGAGACCCAGTACTTC. This codes for CASSYSGTTKETQYF.

The chain employs TRBV20-1 and TRBJ1-5; D is unclear. The CDR3 totals 13 residues. The germline V gene has CDR1 DFQATT and CDR2 SNEGSKA (reference sequence). Deletions cut 5 bases from V and 0 bases from J, with 8 bases between. In DNA form, the CDR3 reads TGCAGTGCTTCGGAGAATAGCAATCAGCCCCAGCATTTT. Its protein is CSASENSNQPQHF.

This clonotype came up a few times. V gene TRBV20-1 combines with J gene TRBJ2-5; D is possibly TRBD1 (6 bases). CDR3 length: 13 amino acids. V was shortened by 0 bases and J by 5 bases, with 10 bases between the two germline ends. Germline CDR1 is DFQATT and CDR2 is SNEGSKA (reference sequence). The CDR3 reads CSARDLGAETQYF. The CDR3 region has the DNA TGCAGTGCTAGAGATTTGGGGGCTGAGACCCAGTACTTC.

This clonotype was counted a few times. The chain links TRBV20-1 to TRBJ2-1; D gene unclear. Germline V gene data show CDR1 as DFQATT and CDR2 as SNEGSKA (reference sequence). The V and J ends lost 5 bases and 1 base respectively, with 12 bases between them. The CDR3 is 14 residues long. The CDR3 reads CSAALERSYNEQFF. The CDR3 DNA follows: TGCAGTGCTGCTCTAGAAAGGTCCTACAATGAGCAGTTCTTC.

The V and J genes are TRBV27 and TRBJ1-2; D is perhaps TRBD1 (5 bases). Germline V gene data show CDR1 as MNHEY and CDR2 as SMNVEV (reference sequence). The CDR3 loop spans 14 amino acids. Trimming stripped 4 bases from V and 8 bases from J, with 17 bases between. CDR3 in amino acids: CASSSGLGPKGYTF. The DNA for the CDR3 is TGTGCCAGCAGTTCGGGACTGGGGCCTAAAGGCTACACCTTC.

The chain combines TRBV6-6 with TRBJ1-1, with D unclear. Trimming left V 6 bases short and J 5 bases short, with 16 bases between. The CDR3 is 14 amino acids. Germline assignment: CDR1 MNHNY and CDR2 SVGAGI (reference sequence). CDR3 loop: CASSPGRGGTEAFF. CDR3 coding DNA: TGTGCCAGCAGCCCGGGTCGCGGAGGGACTGAAGCTTTCTTT.

The chain's CDR3 is CASSLYGATDRTDTQYF. The CDR3 coding sequence is TGTGCCAGCAGTCTCTACGGGGCCACCGATCGCACAGATACGCAGTATTTT. The chain joins TRBV6-4 to TRBJ2-3; possibly TRBD1 or TRBD2 for D (5 bases each). V lost 5 bases and J 1 base, leaving 19 bases between the germline ends. CDR1 and CDR2 (germline): MRHNA, SNTAGT. The CDR3 sequence is 17 residues long.

The J gene is TRBJ2-6, the V gene TRBV29-1; perhaps TRBD1 as D (6 bases). V shed 4 bases and J shed 0 bases, with 10 bases lying between them. Per germline, CDR1 SQVTM and CDR2 ANQGSEA. CDR3 length equals 15 residues. CDR3 sequence: CSVGQASSGANVLTF. The CDR3, as DNA: TGCAGCGTTGGACAGGCAAGCTCTGGGGCCAACGTCCTGACTTTC.

In its sample, this clonotype was seen a few times. An end of the junction differs from the germline gene, which may be a read error. This chain uses TRBV7-2 with TRBJ2-7; 10 bases fit TRBD1. The CDR3 has 15 amino acids. The germline CDR1 and CDR2 sequences are SGHTA and FQGNSA. CDR3 coding DNA: TGTGCCAGCGGCTTAAGGACAGGGGGTTTGTACGAGCAGTACTTC. It encodes CASGLRTGGLYEQYF.

The V gene is TRBV5-1, the J gene TRBJ2-7; the match to TRBD1 covers 9 bases. With V trimmed by 5 bases and J by 3 bases, 15 bases remained unmatched. This CDR3 contains 17 residues. Germline V gene data show CDR1 as SGHRS and CDR2 as YFSETQ. For the CDR3, the DNA is TGCGCCAGCAGTCATATCTCCGGACAGGGGATCTACTACGAGCAGTACTTC. This encodes CASSHISGQGIYYEQYF.

This clonotype was observed a handful of times. V usage is TRBV7-9 and J usage is TRBJ2-7; D not resolved. CDR1 and CDR2 from the germline V gene are SEHNR and FQNEAQ (reference sequence). CDR3 length equals 13 residues. The V end lost 5 bases, the J end lost 6 bases, and 14 bases lay between the germline ends. The CDR3 loop is CASSLDRALEQYF. The CDR3 DNA is TGTGCCAGCAGCCTCGACCGGGCGCTCGAGCAGTACTTC.

This clonotype showed up just a few times. The J gene is TRBJ2-7, the V gene TRBV6-2 or TRBV6-3; weak D call: TRBD2 (6 bases). Trimming pared 2 bases from V and 3 bases from J, leaving 14 bases between. Looked up from germline, CDR1 is MNHEY and CDR2 is SVGEGT. The CDR3 covers 15 residues. CDR3 bases: TGTGCCAGCAGTTACCCGGGACTCTTAATCTACGAGCAGTACTTC. Its protein is CASSYPGLLIYEQYF.

On this clonotype itself: A much larger clone differs from this one at a single base, so this may be a read error. For the CDR3, the DNA is TGTGCCAGCTCACCACCGGCAGCCCGTAATGCACCCCTCCACTTT. This translates into CASSPPAARNAPLHF. This chain joins TRBV18 and TRBJ1-6; no clear D gene. This CDR3 is 15 amino acids long. Germline V gene data show CDR1 as KGHSH and CDR2 as LQKENI.

The chain combines TRBV20-1 with TRBJ2-5, with TRBD2 identical over 11 bases. Per germline, CDR1 DFQATT and CDR2 SNEGSKA (reference sequence). This CDR3 contains 14 residues. The ends lost 3 bases at V and 2 bases at J; junction bases unmatched: 2. The CDR3 loop reads CSASPSGRQETQYF. The CDR3 DNA follows: TGCAGTGCTAGCCCTAGCGGGAGGCAAGAGACCCAGTACTTC.

This clonotype was recorded a few times. The chain combines TRBV5-1 with TRBJ1-1; D remains unclear. Deletions cut 0 bases from V and 7 bases from J, with 10 bases between. Germline V CDR1 and CDR2: SGHRS, YFSETQ. The CDR3 consists of 13 residues. The CDR3: CASSLGLGYEAFF. CDR3 sequence (DNA): TGCGCCAGCAGCTTGGGTCTGGGGTATGAAGCTTTCTTT.

This clonotype was seen only a few times. V is TRBV7-3 and J is TRBJ2-3, with 7 nucleotides matching TRBD2. V shed 6 bases and J 6 bases; nucleotides not matched to a gene: 6. CDR3 length: 13 residues. CDR1 and CDR2 (germline): SGHTA, FQGTGA. The CDR3 sequence is CASSWGGSDTQYF. CDR3 nucleotides: TGTGCCAGCAGTTGGGGAGGGTCGGATACGCAGTATTTT.

The table lists this clonotype with a few counts. The genes are TRBV4-3 and TRBJ2-1; D may be TRBD1 (5 bases). The germline V gene has CDR1 LGHNA and CDR2 YSLEER. The CDR3 length is 15 residues. Trimming removed 3 bases from V and 0 bases from J, with 9 bases in between. Here the CDR3 reads CASSHRQSSYNEQFF. The CDR3 bases are TGCGCCAGCAGCCATCGACAGAGCTCCTACAATGAGCAGTTCTTC.

The genes are TRBV29-1 and TRBJ2-7; either TRBD1 or TRBD2 may fit D (5 bases each). Per the germline V gene, CDR1 is SQVTM and CDR2 is ANQGSEA. This CDR3 has 15 amino acids. Trimming removed 2 bases at V and 2 bases at J, with 16 bases between. The CDR3 loop reads CSVEPLEGTTYEQYF. CDR3 DNA sequence: TGCAGCGTTGAACCGTTAGAGGGGACGACCTACGAGCAGTACTTC.

This clonotype occurred a few times. The J gene is TRBJ2-3, the V gene TRBV7-8; 11 bases map to TRBD2. CDR1 is SGHVS, CDR2 FQNEAQ, per germline. The length of the CDR3 is 16 residues. After removal of 8 bases from V and 1 base from J, the junction contained 8 bases not matched to a gene. This chain's CDR3 is CASGLTGLAGTDTQYF. Here the CDR3 DNA reads TGTGCCAGCGGGCTAACGGGACTAGCGGGCACAGATACGCAGTATTTT.

This sequence joins TRBV12-3 or TRBV12-4 and TRBJ1-2, with D unresolved. Trimming shortened V by 1 base and J by 8 bases, and 14 bases separated the two germline ends. The CDR3 extends over 14 amino acids. Here the CDR3 reads CASSLGTTSRGYTF. CDR3 in DNA: TGTGCCAGCAGTTTAGGGACCACAAGTCGGGGCTACACCTTC.